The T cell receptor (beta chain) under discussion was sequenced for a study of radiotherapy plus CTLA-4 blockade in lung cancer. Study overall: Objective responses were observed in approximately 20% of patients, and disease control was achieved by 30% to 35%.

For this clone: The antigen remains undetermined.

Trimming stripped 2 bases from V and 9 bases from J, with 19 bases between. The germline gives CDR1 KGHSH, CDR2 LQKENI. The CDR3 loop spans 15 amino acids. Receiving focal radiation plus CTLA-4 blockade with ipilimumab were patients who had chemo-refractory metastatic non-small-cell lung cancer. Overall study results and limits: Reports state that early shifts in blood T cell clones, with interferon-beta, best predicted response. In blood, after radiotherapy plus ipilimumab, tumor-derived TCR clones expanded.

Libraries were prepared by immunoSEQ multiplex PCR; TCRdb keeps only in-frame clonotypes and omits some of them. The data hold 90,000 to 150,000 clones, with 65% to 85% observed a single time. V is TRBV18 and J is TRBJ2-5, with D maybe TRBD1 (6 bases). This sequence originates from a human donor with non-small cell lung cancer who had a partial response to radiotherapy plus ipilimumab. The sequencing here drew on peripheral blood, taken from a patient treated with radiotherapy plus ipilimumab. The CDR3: CASSPKIIPSGAQYF. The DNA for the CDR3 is TGTGCCAGCTCACCAAAGATCATACCTTCAGGGGCCCAGTACTTC.